This paragraph reports one T cell receptor beta chain. Its matching antigen is unknown. A much bigger clone sits one base away, suggesting this may be a read error. TCR beta CDR3 regions were amplified from RNA. The HTBI primer set served for first-round RT-PCR of the TCR CDR3. TCRdb reprocessed the multiplex PCR reads via MiXCR and lists one record per CDR3 protein. The sample consists of 450,000 to 650,000 distinct CDR3 sequences, over 15% of them appearing once. V dropped 5 bases and J dropped 5 bases, with 18 bases sitting between them. The CDR3 length is 15 residues. The germline V gene encodes CDR1 MRHNA and CDR2 SNTAGT. The sample comes from a study of T cells in Graves' hyperthyroidism and ophthalmopathy. Findings and limits, study-wide: Ophthalmopathy got predicted by the model a median about six months before its onset.

The receptor was isolated from a woman under 30 with Graves' ophthalmopathy. Sequencing was performed on blood. The genes are TRBV6-4 and TRBJ1-1; D not certain. Written as DNA, the CDR3 is TGTGCCAGCAGTACTGCGGGCCCCCAGGATACTGAAGCTTTCTTT. Its translation: CASSTAGPQDTEAFF.